This T cell receptor (beta chain) originates from a study of T-cell memory formation after mild COVID-19. Findings and limits, study-wide: Specificity for SARS-CoV-2 was not confirmed among the second-wave clones peaking on day 37.

Each CDR3 protein is one row after TCRdb ran MiXCR on the 5' RACE reads. The sample carries roughly 240,000 distinct CDR3 sequences, about 17% recorded once. To note about this clonotype: Its antigen is currently unknown.

This CDR3 is 15 amino acids long. V was pared by 0 bases and J by 4 bases, with 3 bases of the junction left unmatched. Sequencing was carried out using PBMCs or a T cell subset sorted from them (not recorded which). V and J are TRBV12-3 or TRBV12-4 and TRBJ1-3; 7 nucleotides agree with TRBD1. The receptor was derived from a man between 18 and 35 years old who had mild COVID-19 (a few samples of this study predate the infection). Cell type and time point are not known. As DNA, the CDR3 is TGTGCCAGCAGTTTAGCAACAGGGGAGGGAAACACCATATATTTT. Amino acid sequence: CASSLATGEGNTIYF.